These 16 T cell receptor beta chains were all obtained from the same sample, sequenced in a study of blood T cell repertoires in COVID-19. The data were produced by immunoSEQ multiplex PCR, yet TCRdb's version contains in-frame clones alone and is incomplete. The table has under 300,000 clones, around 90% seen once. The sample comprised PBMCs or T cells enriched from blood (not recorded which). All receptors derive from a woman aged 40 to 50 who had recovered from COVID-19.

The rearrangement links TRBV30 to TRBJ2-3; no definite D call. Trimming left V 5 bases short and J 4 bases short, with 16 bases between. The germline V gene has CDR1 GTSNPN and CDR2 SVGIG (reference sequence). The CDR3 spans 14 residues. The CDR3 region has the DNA TGTGCCTGGGGAACTCGTTCCTCGTCAGATACGCAGTATTTT. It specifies CAWGTRSSSDTQYF.

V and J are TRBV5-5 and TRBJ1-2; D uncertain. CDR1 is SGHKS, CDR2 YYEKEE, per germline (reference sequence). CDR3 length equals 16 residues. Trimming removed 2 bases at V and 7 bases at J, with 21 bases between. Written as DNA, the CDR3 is TGTGCCAGCAGCTTCACCGGGAACACTTACGCGGGTGGCTACACCTTC. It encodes CASSFTGNTYAGGYTF.

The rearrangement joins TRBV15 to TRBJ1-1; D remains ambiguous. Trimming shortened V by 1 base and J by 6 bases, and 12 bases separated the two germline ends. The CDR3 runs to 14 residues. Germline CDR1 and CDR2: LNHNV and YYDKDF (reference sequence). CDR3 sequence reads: CATSRVGGSAEAFF. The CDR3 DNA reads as TGTGCCACCAGCAGAGTTGGCGGGTCCGCTGAAGCTTTCTTT.

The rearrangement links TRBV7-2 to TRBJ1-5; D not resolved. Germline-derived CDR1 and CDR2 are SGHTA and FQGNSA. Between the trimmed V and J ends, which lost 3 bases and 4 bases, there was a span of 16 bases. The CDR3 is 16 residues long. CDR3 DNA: TGTGCCAGCAGCTTCAACCGCGCGGCGGAGAATCAGCCCCAGCATTTT. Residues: CASSFNRAAENQPQHF.

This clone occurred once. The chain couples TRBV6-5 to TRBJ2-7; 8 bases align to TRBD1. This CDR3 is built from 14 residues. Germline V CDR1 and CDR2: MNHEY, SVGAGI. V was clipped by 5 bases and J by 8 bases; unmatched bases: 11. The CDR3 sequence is CASSTGTGNTKQYF. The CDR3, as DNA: TGTGCCAGCAGTACCGGGACAGGAAATACGAAGCAGTACTTC.

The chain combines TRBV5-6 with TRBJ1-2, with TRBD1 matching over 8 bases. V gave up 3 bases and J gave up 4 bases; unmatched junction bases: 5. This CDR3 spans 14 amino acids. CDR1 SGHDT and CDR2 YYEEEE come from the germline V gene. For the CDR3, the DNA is TGTGCCAGCAGCTCAGGGGGCGCTGCCTATGGCTACACCTTC. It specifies CASSSGGAAYGYTF.

The CDR3 protein is CASSAGTGGSNTEAFF. CDR3 bases: TGTGCCAGCAGTGCCGGGACAGGGGGGAGTAACACTGAAGCTTTCTTT. The chain combines TRBV6-1 with TRBJ1-1; 11 nucleotides align to TRBD1. Trimming removed 4 bases from V and 2 bases from J; junction bases left unmatched: 6. The CDR3 extends over 16 amino acids. Germline V gives CDR1 MNHNS, CDR2 SASEGT.

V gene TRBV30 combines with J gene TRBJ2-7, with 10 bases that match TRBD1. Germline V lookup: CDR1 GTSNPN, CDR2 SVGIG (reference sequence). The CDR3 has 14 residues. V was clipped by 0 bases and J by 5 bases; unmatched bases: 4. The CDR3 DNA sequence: TGTGCCTGGAGTGTGGGGACAGGGGTCCACGAGCAGTACTTC. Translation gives CAWSVGTGVHEQYF.

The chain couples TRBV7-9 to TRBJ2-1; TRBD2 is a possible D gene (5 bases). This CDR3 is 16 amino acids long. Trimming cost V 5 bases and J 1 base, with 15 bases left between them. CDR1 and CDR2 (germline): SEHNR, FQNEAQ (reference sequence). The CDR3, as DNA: TGTGCCAGCAGCCCCAGTCCGGGGAAATCCTACAATGAGCAGTTCTTC. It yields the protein CASSPSPGKSYNEQFF.

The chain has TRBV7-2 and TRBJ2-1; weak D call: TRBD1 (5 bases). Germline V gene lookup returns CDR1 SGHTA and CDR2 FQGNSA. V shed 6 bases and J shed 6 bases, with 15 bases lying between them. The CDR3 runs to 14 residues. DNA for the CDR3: TGTGCCAGCAGTAAAATAAGGGGAAGCAATGAGCAGTTCTTC. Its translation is CASSKIRGSNEQFF. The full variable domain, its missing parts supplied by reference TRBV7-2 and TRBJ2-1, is GAGVSQSPSNKVTEKGKDVELRCDPISGHTALYWYRQSLGQGLEFLIYFQGNSAPDKSGLPSDRFSAERTGGSVSTLTIQRTQQEDSAVYLCASSKIRGSNEQFFGPGTRLTVL.

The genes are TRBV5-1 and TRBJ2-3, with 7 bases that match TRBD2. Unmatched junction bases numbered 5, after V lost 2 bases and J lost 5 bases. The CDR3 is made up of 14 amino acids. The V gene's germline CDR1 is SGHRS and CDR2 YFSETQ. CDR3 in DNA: TGCGCCAGCAGCTTTGGACTAGGGTTAGATACGCAGTATTTT. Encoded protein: CASSFGLGLDTQYF.

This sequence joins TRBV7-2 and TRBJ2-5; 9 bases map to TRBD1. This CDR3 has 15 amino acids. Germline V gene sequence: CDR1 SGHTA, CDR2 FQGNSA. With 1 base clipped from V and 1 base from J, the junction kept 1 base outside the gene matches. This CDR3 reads CASSLVTGGQETQYF. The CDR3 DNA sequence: TGTGCCAGCAGCTTAGTGACAGGGGGCCAAGAGACCCAGTACTTC.

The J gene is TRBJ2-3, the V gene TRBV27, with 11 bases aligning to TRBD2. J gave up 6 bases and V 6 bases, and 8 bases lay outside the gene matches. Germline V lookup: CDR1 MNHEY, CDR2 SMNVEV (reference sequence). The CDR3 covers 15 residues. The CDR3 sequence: CASREGASGRDTQYF. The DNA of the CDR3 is TGTGCCAGCAGGGAGGGGGCTAGCGGGAGGGATACGCAGTATTTT.

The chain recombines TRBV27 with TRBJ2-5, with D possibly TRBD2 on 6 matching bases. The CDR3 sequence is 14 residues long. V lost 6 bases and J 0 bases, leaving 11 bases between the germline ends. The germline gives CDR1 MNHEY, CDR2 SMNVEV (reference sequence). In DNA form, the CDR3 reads TGTGCCAGCAGGAGACTAGGGGACCAAGAGACCCAGTACTTC. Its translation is CASRRLGDQETQYF.

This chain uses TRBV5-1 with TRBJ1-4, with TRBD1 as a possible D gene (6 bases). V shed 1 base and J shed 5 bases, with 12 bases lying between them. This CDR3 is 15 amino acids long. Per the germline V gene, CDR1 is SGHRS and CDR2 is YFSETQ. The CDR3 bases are TGCGCCAGCAGCTTGTATCCAGGGGTAAATGAAAAACTGTTTTTT. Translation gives CASSLYPGVNEKLFF.

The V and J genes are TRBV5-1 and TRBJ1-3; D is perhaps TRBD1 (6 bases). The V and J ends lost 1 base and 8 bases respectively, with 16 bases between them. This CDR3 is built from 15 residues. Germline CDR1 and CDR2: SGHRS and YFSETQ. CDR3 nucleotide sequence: TGCGCCAGCAGCTTGCAAACAGGGTCAATAGACACCATATATTTT. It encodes CASSLQTGSIDTIYF.